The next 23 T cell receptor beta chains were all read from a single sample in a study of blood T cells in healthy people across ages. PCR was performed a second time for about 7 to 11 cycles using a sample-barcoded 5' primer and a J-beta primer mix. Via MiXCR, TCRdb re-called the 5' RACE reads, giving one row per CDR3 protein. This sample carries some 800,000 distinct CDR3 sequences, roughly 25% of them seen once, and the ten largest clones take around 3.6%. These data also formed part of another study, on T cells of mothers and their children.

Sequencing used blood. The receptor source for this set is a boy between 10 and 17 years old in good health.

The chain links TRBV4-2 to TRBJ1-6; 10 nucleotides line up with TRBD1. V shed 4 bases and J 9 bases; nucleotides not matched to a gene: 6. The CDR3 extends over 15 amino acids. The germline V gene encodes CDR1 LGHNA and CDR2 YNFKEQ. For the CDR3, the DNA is TGTGCCAGCAGCCCCGAGACAGGGGGCCTTTCACCCCTCCACTTT. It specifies CASSPETGGLSPLHF.

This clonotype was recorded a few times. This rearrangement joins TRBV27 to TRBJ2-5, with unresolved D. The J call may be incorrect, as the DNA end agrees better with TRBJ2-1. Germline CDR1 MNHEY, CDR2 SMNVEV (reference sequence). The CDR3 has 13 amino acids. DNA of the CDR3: TGTGCCAGCAGTTTCGGACCCCCTGGTGAGCAGTTCTTC. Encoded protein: CASSFGPPGEQFF.

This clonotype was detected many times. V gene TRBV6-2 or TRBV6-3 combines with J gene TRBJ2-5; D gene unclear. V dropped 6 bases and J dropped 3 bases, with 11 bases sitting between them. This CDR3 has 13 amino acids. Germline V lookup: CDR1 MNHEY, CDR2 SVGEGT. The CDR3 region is CASSWSKEETQYF. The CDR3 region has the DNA TGTGCCAGCAGCTGGTCCAAGGAAGAGACCCAGTACTTC.

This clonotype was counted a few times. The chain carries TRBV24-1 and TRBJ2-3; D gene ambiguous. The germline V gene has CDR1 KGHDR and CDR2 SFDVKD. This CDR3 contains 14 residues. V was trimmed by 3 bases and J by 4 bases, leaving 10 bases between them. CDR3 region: CATSDRSAADTQYF. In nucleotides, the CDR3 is TGTGCCACCAGTGATCGGTCGGCAGCAGATACGCAGTATTTT.

Written as DNA, the CDR3 is TGTGCCAGCAGTTTAAGGGGGGGAGCCTCCTACAATGAGCAGTTCTTC. It translates to CASSLRGGASYNEQFF. V is TRBV12-3 or TRBV12-4 and J is TRBJ2-1; D might be TRBD2 (7 bases). The CDR3 has 16 amino acids. Trimming cost V 2 bases and J 0 bases, with 11 bases left between them.

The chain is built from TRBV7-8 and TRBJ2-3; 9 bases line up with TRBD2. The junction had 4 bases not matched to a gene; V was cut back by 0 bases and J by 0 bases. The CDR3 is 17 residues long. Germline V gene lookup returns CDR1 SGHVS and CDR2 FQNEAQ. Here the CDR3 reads CASSLATSGTSTDTQYF. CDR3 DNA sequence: TGTGCCAGCAGCTTAGCGACTAGCGGTACTAGCACAGATACGCAGTATTTT.

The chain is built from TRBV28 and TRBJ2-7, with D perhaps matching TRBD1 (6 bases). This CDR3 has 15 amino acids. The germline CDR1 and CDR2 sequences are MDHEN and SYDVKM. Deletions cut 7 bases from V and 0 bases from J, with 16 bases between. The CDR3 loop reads CASNLDSLGSYEQYF. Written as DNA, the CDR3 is TGTGCCAGCAATTTGGACAGCTTGGGCTCCTACGAGCAGTACTTC.

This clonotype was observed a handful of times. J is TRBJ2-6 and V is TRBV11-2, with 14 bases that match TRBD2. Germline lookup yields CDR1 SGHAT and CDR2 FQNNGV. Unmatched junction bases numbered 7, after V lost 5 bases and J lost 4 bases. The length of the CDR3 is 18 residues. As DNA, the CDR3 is TGTGCCAGCAGCCCGGGACTAGCGGGAGTACTGGGGGCCAACGTCCTGACTTTC. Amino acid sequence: CASSPGLAGVLGANVLTF.

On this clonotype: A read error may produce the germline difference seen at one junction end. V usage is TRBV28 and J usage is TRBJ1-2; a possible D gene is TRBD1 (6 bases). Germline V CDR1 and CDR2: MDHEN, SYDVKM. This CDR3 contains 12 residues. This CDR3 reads CASHQLTTSGVF. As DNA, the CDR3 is TGTGCCAGCCACCAACTTACGACCTCAGGGGTCTTC.

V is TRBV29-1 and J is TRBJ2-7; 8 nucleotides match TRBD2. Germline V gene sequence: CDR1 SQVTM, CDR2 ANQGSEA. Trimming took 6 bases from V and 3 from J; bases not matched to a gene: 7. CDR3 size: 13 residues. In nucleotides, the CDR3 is TGCAGCGTCACCGGGACTAGAGGCTACGAGCAGTACTTC. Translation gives CSVTGTRGYEQYF.

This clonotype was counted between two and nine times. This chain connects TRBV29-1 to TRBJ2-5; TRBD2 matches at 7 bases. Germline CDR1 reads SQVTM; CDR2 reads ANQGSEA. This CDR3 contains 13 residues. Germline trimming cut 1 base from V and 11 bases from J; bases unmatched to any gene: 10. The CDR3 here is CSVEVRGAGEQYF. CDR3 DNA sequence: TGCAGCGTTGAAGTACGAGGGGCGGGGGAGCAGTACTTC.

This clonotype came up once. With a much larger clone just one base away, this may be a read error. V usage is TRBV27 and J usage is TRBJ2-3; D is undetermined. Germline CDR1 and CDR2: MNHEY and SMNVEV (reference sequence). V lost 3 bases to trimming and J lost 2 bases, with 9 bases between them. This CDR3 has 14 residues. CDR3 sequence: CASSFVQNTDTQYF. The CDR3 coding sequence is TGTGCCAGCAGTTTCGTTCAGAACACAGATACGCAGTATTTT.

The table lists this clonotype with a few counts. CDR3 nucleotide sequence: TGTGCCAGCAGCTTGGGGCGAACCGGGTCTGGAAACACCATATATTTT. This encodes CASSLGRTGSGNTIYF. This chain connects TRBV13 to TRBJ1-3, with D perhaps TRBD1 (5 bases). The CDR3 spans 16 residues. The V end lost 3 bases, the J end lost 1 base, and 13 bases lay between the germline ends. Germline V gene lookup returns CDR1 PRHDT and CDR2 FYEKMQ (reference sequence).

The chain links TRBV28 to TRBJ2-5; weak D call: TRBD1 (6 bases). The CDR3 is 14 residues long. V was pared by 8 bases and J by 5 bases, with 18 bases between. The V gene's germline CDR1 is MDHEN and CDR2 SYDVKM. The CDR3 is CASQTRNQGETQYF. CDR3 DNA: TGTGCCAGCCAAACACGAAATCAGGGGGAGACCCAGTACTTC. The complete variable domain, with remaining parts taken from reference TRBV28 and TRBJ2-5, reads DVKVTQSSRYLVKRTGEKVFLECVQDMDHENMFWYRQDPGLGLRLIYFSYDVKMKEKGDIPEGYSVSREKKERFSLILESASTNQTSMYLCASQTRNQGETQYFGPGTRLLVL.

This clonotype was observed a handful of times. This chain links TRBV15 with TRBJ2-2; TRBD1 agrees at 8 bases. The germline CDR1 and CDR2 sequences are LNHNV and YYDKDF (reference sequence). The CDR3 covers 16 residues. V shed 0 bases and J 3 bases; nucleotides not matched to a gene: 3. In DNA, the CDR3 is TGTGCCACCAGCAGAGAAGGACAGGGTCACACCGGGGAGCTGTTTTTT. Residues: CATSREGQGHTGELFF.

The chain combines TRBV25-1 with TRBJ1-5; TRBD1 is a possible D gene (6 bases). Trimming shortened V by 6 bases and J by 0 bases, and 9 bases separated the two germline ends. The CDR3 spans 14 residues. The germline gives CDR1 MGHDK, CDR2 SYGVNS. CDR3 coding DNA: TGTGCCAGCAGGGAGACAGGTAGCAATCAGCCCCAGCATTTT. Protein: CASRETGSNQPQHF.

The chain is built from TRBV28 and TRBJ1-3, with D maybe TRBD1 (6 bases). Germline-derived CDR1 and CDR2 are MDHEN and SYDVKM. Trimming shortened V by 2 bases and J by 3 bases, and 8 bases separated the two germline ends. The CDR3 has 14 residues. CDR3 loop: CASSLGGGGNTIYF. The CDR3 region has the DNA TGTGCCAGCAGTTTAGGGGGCGGTGGAAACACCATATATTTT.

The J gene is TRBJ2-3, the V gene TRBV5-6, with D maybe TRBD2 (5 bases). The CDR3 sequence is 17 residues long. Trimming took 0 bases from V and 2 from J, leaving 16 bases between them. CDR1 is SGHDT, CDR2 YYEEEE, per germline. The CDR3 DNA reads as TGTGCCAGCAGCTTGGACCCAGAGGGTTACCCCACAGATACGCAGTATTTT. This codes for CASSLDPEGYPTDTQYF.

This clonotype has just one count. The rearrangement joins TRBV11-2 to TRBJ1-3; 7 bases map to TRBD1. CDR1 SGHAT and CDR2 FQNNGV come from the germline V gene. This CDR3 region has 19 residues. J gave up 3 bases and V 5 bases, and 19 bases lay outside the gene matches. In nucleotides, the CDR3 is TGTGCCAGCAGCACTAGAACCCCCGGACAGGTCGGGCGTGGAAACACCATATATTTT. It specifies CASSTRTPGQVGRGNTIYF.

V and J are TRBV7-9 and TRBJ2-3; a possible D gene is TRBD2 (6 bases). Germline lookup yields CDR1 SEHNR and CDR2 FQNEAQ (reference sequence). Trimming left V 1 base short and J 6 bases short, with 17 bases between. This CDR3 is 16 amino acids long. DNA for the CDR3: TGTGCCAGCAGCTTAGTAGGCGGGACTCCCAGGGATACGCAGTATTTT. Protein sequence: CASSLVGGTPRDTQYF.

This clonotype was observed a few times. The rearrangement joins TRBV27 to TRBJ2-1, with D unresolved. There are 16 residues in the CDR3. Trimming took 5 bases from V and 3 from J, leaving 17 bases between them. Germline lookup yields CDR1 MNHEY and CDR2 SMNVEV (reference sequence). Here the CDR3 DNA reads TGTGCCAGCAGTCCCGAGCTATCCCAGCTCTACAATGAGCAGTTCTTC. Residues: CASSPELSQLYNEQFF.

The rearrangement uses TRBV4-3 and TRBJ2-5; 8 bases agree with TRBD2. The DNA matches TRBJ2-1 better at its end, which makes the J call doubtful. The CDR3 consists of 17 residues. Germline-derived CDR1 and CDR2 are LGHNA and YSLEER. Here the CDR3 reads CASSQRKTSDLQERQFF. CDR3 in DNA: TGCGCCAGCAGCCAACGGAAGACTAGCGACCTTCAGGAGAGGCAGTTCTTC.

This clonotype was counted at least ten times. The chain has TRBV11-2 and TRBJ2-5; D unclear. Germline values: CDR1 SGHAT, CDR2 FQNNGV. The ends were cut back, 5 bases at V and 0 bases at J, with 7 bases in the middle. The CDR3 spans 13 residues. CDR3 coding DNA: TGTGCCAGCAGCAGCCGGGACCAAGAGACCCAGTACTTC. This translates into CASSSRDQETQYF. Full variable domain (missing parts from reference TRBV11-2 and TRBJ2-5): EAGVAQSPRYKIIEKRQSVAFWCNPISGHATLYWYQQILGQGPKLLIQFQNNGVVDDSQLPKDRFSAERLKGVDSTLKIQPAKLEDSAVYLCASSSRDQETQYFGPGTRLLVL.